This paragraph covers one T cell receptor beta chain sequence. The CDR3 sequence is 15 residues long. Trimming left V 3 bases short and J 4 bases short, with 15 bases between. The record originates from a study of blood T cells in healthy people across ages. Ranging in age from about 6 to 95, the donors were healthy Caucasian individuals from Russia. The authors ran a second PCR of roughly 6 to 12 cycles using a sample-barcoded 5' primer and a J-beta primer mix. Each of the cDNA molecules was tagged by a template-switch adaptor with 12 random nucleotides. MiXCR, applied by TCRdb to the 5' RACE reads, yields one record per CDR3 protein. The sample carries over 500,000 distinct CDR3 sequences, roughly a quarter recorded once. The same sample was also used in a study of T cells of mothers and their children. That publication notes: Several children, together with their three healthy Caucasian mothers, made up the donors. Normalized overlap was always slightly, never significantly, higher in related than unrelated mother-child pairs.

The chain links TRBV12-3 or TRBV12-4 to TRBJ1-2, with D possibly TRBD1 on 5 matching bases. The sequence was obtained from a boy between 2 and 10 years old in good health. Sequencing used blood. For the CDR3, the DNA is TGTGCCAGCAGTTTTTGGGGGACCGCTAGCTATGGCTACACCTTC. This codes for CASSFWGTASYGYTF.